The next 21 T cell receptor beta chains were all read from a single sample in a study of blood T cell repertoires in COVID-19. Clones were sequenced by immunoSEQ multiplex PCR, and TCRdb holds only the in-frame ones, with some missing. The table includes 250,000 to 350,000 clones, roughly 85% detected once. Sequencing was done on a sample of PBMCs or T cells enriched from blood (not recorded which). Every receptor here comes from a woman aged 30 to 39 who had recovered from COVID-19.

A note on this clone: Other DNA sequences in the same sample also yield this CDR3. The CDR3 coding sequence is TGTGCCAGCAGTTTGGTAGGAGGGAACACTGAAGCTTTCTTT. Translation gives CASSLVGGNTEAFF. The rearrangement uses TRBV28 and TRBJ1-1, with unresolved D. V was clipped by 3 bases and J by 1 base, with 9 bases between them. The CDR3 has 14 residues. Germline loops: CDR1 MDHEN, CDR2 SYDVKM.

The chain is built from TRBV5-1 and TRBJ2-6, with D unresolved. Germline-derived CDR1 and CDR2 are SGHRS and YFSETQ. The CDR3 is 13 amino acids. With 4 bases removed from V and 9 bases from J, the gap between germline ends came to 11 bases. For the CDR3, the DNA is TGCGCCAGCAGCCTTCGCAGTGACAACGTCCTGACTTTC. Translating it yields CASSLRSDNVLTF. The entire variable domain, with the rest obtained from reference TRBV5-1 and TRBJ2-6, is as follows: KAGVTQTPRYLIKTRGQQVTLSCSPISGHRSVSWYQQTPGQGLQFLFEYFSETQRNKGNFPGRFSGRQFSNSRSEMNVSTLELGDSALYLCASSLRSDNVLTFGAGSRLTVL.

V gene TRBV10-3 combines with J gene TRBJ1-1, with D possibly TRBD1 on 5 matching bases. Trimming shortened V by 7 bases and J by 1 base, and 10 bases separated the two germline ends. This CDR3 has 13 residues. Germline-derived CDR1 and CDR2 are ENHRY and SYGVKD. The CDR3 loop reads CAINGGGNTEAFF. The DNA for the CDR3 is TGTGCCATCAATGGGGGAGGGAACACTGAAGCTTTCTTT.

The V call is TRBV10-3, the J call TRBJ2-5; D may be TRBD1 (6 bases). The CDR3 totals 14 residues. The germline V gene encodes CDR1 ENHRY and CDR2 SYGVKD. Trimming took off 8 bases at V and 5 bases at J, with 18 bases between the two ends. This chain's CDR3 is CAIAGARVWETQYF. DNA of the CDR3: TGTGCCATCGCAGGGGCGAGGGTGTGGGAGACCCAGTACTTC.

The chain carries TRBV12-3 or TRBV12-4 and TRBJ2-2; 7 nucleotides agree with TRBD1. The CDR3 is 13 amino acids. V trimming: 6 bases; J trimming: 6 bases; junction bases outside the gene matches: 4. The DNA for the CDR3 is TGTGCCAGCAGGATGACAGGGCCCGGGGAGCTGTTTTTT. The encoded protein is CASRMTGPGELFF.

The chain employs TRBV2 and TRBJ1-5, with 7 bases that match TRBD1. The CDR3 sequence is 16 residues long. Trimming removed 1 base from V and 5 bases from J; junction bases left unmatched: 8. Looked up from germline, CDR1 is SNHLY and CDR2 is FYNNEI. Written as DNA, the CDR3 is TGTGCCAGCAGTGAAGGCAGGGTAGGGGGCCATCAGCCCCAGCATTTT. It codes for CASSEGRVGGHQPQHF.

The rearrangement links TRBV2 to TRBJ2-7, with D perhaps matching TRBD2 (6 bases). CDR1 is SNHLY, CDR2 FYNNEI, per germline. V was pared by 7 bases and J by 6 bases, with 19 bases between. The CDR3 is 14 amino acids. In nucleotides, the CDR3 is TGTGCCAGCAAGGAGGGACCGGTGTTTGGCGAGCAGTACTTC. This encodes CASKEGPVFGEQYF.

This chain connects TRBV6-5 to TRBJ1-4; TRBD1 is a possible D gene (6 bases). CDR3 size: 15 residues. The ends were cut back, 4 bases at V and 6 bases at J, with 15 bases in the middle. Per germline, CDR1 MNHEY and CDR2 SVGAGI. Here the CDR3 reads CASSFTGGVDEKLFF. The DNA of the CDR3 is TGTGCCAGCAGTTTTACGGGGGGCGTGGATGAAAAACTGTTTTTT.

The CDR3 DNA reads as TGTGCCAGCAGCCCTGGGAGTTCATCGGGAAACACCATATATTTT. Translation: CASSPGSSSGNTIYF. V gene TRBV7-2 combines with J gene TRBJ1-3; D gene ambiguous. The CDR3 is 15 residues long. The V end lost 5 bases, the J end lost 4 bases, and 15 bases lay between the germline ends. Germline V gene data show CDR1 as SGHTA and CDR2 as FQGNSA.

The chain carries TRBV18 and TRBJ1-1; TRBD1 aligns across 8 bases. V dropped 6 bases and J dropped 4; count of bases not matched to a gene: 7. Germline V lookup: CDR1 KGHSH, CDR2 LQKENI. The CDR3 consists of 14 residues. CDR3 DNA sequence: TGTGCCAGCTCGTCCAGGGGGCGCTCCACTGAAGCTTTCTTT. As protein: CASSSRGRSTEAFF.

The chain links TRBV28 to TRBJ2-1; 8 bases agree with TRBD1. Germline assignment: CDR1 MDHEN and CDR2 SYDVKM. The CDR3 contains 17 residues. With V trimmed by 3 bases and J by 0 bases, 7 bases remained unmatched. As DNA, the CDR3 is TGTGCCAGCAGTTTCTACAGGGGGAAAGACTCCTACAATGAGCAGTTCTTC. Translating it yields CASSFYRGKDSYNEQFF.

This rearrangement joins TRBV10-3 to TRBJ2-7, with 12 bases aligning to TRBD2. V lost 3 bases, J lost 5 bases, and 5 bases stayed unmatched. The CDR3 sequence is 15 residues long. Germline CDR1 is ENHRY and CDR2 is SYGVKD. DNA for the CDR3: TGTGCCATCAGTGAAGAACTAGCGGGGGGAGACGAGCAGTACTTC. It encodes CAISEELAGGDEQYF.

The rearrangement uses TRBV5-1 and TRBJ1-3; TRBD1 agrees at 9 bases. The CDR3 is made up of 15 amino acids. The ends lost 2 bases at V and 1 base at J; junction bases unmatched: 1. CDR1 is SGHRS, CDR2 YFSETQ, per germline. CDR3 sequence (DNA): TGCGCCAGCAGCTTAGACAGGGGGTCTGGAAACACCATATATTTT. Protein product: CASSLDRGSGNTIYF.

This clone has a single count. The genes are TRBV3-1 (or the pseudogene TRBV3-2) and TRBJ2-1; 8 bases are shared with TRBD2. V lost 5 bases, J lost 4 bases, and 4 bases stayed unmatched. The CDR3 runs 14 residues. CDR1 is LGHDT, CDR2 YNNKEL, per germline (reference sequence). CDR3 residues: CASSSQREYNEQFF. CDR3 nucleotide sequence: TGTGCCAGCAGCTCCCAGCGGGAGTACAATGAGCAGTTCTTC.

The rearrangement links TRBV10-3 to TRBJ1-5, with 10 bases identical to TRBD1. The CDR3 contains 15 residues. Germline-derived CDR1 and CDR2 are ENHRY and SYGVKD. V was clipped by 2 bases and J by 4 bases; unmatched bases: 2. Here the CDR3 DNA reads TGTGCCATCAGTGAGGGGGGACAGGGGAATCAGCCCCAGCATTTT. This encodes CAISEGGQGNQPQHF.

Of note for this clone: At the DNA level, this CDR3 is encoded by other sequences in the same sample as well. V usage is TRBV5-1 and J usage is TRBJ2-1, with no clear D. The CDR3 extends over 13 amino acids. V lost 0 bases to trimming and J lost 7 bases, with 8 bases between them. Germline V gene sequence: CDR1 SGHRS, CDR2 YFSETQ. CDR3 sequence: CASSLDRGNEQFF. CDR3 nucleotide sequence: TGCGCCAGCAGCTTGGATCGCGGAAATGAGCAGTTCTTC.

This clone was detected once. The V gene is TRBV20-1, the J gene TRBJ1-5; possibly TRBD1 for D (6 bases). The CDR3 spans 11 residues. Trimming left V 2 bases short and J 7 bases short, with 6 bases between. The germline gives CDR1 DFQATT, CDR2 SNEGSKA (reference sequence). The CDR3 region is CSARRGQPQHF. DNA of the CDR3: TGCAGTGCTAGAAGGGGGCAGCCCCAGCATTTT.

The chain couples TRBV9 to TRBJ2-1; 8 positions agree with TRBD2. The V segment lost 0 bases and the J segment 9 bases; nucleotides outside the gene matches: 8. CDR3 size: 15 residues. From germline, CDR1 is SGDLS and CDR2 YYNGEE. CDR3 DNA sequence: TGTGCCAGCAGCGTAGGAGTTAGCGGGATGGCTGAGCAGTTCTTC. This sequence encodes CASSVGVSGMAEQFF.

The chain links TRBV2 to TRBJ2-5; maybe TRBD1 (6 bases). The CDR3 extends over 12 amino acids. V shed 11 bases and J shed 2 bases, with 12 bases lying between them. CDR1 SNHLY and CDR2 FYNNEI come from the germline V gene. The CDR3 sequence is CAFWTAQETQYF. The CDR3 DNA sequence: TGTGCCTTTTGGACAGCGCAAGAGACCCAGTACTTC. The whole variable domain, remainder taken from reference TRBV2 and TRBJ2-5, is EPEVTQTPSHQVTQMGQEVILRCVPISNHLYFYWYRQILGQKVEFLVSFYNNEISEKSEIFDDQFSVERPDGSNFTLKIRSTKLEDSAMYFCAFWTAQETQYFGPGTRLLVL.

This clone was seen a few times. The chain employs TRBV3-1 (or the pseudogene TRBV3-2) and TRBJ1-6; 7 bases match TRBD1. This CDR3 has 17 residues. The germline gives CDR1 LGHDT, CDR2 YNNKEL (reference sequence). Trimming cost V 1 base and J 8 bases; bases outside gene matches: 11. The CDR3 reads CASSQGVPGQNYSPLHF. The CDR3 bases are TGTGCCAGCAGCCAAGGGGTCCCGGGACAGAATTATTCACCCCTCCACTTT.

The chain joins TRBV3-1 (or the pseudogene TRBV3-2) to TRBJ2-1; 13 nucleotides match TRBD2. CDR3 size: 18 residues. Germline lookup yields CDR1 LGHDT and CDR2 YNNKEL (reference sequence). The ends lost 5 bases at V and 4 bases at J; junction bases unmatched: 11. CDR3 bases: TGTGCCAGCAGCGGCGGACTAGCGGGAGTGGGGGCTTACAATGAGCAGTTCTTC. Encoded protein: CASSGGLAGVGAYNEQFF.